These 5 T cell receptor beta chains were all obtained from the same sample, sequenced in a study of T cells expressing NK-cell markers. TCRdb re-analyzed the 5' RACE reads; it lists each CDR3 protein once, without DNA. The sample has roughly 430,000 distinct CDR3 sequences. Sequencing input: blood T cells: a sorted CD56 or NKG2C T cell subset, CD4+ or CD8+ T cells, or bulk PBMC T cells (not recorded which). The receptors derive from a woman between 18 and 69 years old in good health.

The chain employs TRBV5-1 and TRBJ2-5; no DNA is available, so the TRBD1 call from TCRdb remains unchecked. Germline CDR1 SGHRS, CDR2 YFSETQ. The CDR3 has 14 amino acids. CDR3 loop: CASSFLGAQETQYF.

J is TRBJ1-3 and V is TRBV27. Germline assignment: CDR1 MNHEY and CDR2 SMNVEV (reference sequence). The CDR3 spans 15 residues. The chain's CDR3 is CASRTGQSSGNTIYF.

The rearrangement joins TRBV7-9 to TRBJ2-7; TCRdb lists TRBD2, though no DNA is available to test this call. Looked up from germline, CDR1 is SEHNR and CDR2 is FQNEAQ (reference sequence). This CDR3 is 15 amino acids long. The CDR3 region is CASSETSGGTYEQYF.

This chain links TRBV20-1 with TRBJ2-2; TCRdb proposes TRBD2, but this gene call is untestable without DNA. CDR3 length equals 14 residues. Looked up from germline, CDR1 is DFQATT and CDR2 is SNEGSKA (reference sequence). The CDR3 region is CSASGGRGTGELFF.

V is TRBV7-2 and J is TRBJ2-2; TCRdb designates TRBD1, a call that cannot be tested without DNA. Germline values: CDR1 SGHTA, CDR2 FQGNSA. The CDR3 totals 16 residues. CDR3 sequence reads: CASSLIGTGFTGELFF.